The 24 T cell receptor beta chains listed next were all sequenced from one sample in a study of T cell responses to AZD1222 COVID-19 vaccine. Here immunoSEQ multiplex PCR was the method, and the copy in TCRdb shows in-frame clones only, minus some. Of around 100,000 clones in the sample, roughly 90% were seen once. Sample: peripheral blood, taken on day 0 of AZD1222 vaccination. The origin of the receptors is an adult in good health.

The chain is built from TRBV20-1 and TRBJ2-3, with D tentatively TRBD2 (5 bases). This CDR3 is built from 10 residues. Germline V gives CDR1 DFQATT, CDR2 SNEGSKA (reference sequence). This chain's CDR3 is CRGLGGREYF. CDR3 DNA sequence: TGCAGGGGTCTAGGCGGGCGAGAGTATTTT.

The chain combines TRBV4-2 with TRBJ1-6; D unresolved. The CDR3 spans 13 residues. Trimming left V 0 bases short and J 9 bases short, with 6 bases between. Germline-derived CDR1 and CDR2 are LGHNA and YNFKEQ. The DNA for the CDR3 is TGTGCCAGCAGCCAAGATGAGCGTTCACCCCTCCACTTT. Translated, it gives CASSQDERSPLHF.

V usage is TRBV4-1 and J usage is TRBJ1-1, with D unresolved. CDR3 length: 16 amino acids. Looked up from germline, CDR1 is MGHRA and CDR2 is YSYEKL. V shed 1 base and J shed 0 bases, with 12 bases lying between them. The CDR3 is CASSQGVRNMNTEAFF. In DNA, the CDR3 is TGCGCCAGCAGCCAAGGGGTCAGGAACATGAACACTGAAGCTTTCTTT.

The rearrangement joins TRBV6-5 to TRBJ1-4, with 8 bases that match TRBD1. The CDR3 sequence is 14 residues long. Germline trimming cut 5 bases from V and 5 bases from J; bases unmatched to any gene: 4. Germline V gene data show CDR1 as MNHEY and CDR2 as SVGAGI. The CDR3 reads CASSPTGENEKLFF. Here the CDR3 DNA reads TGTGCCAGCAGTCCGACAGGGGAGAATGAAAAACTGTTTTTT.

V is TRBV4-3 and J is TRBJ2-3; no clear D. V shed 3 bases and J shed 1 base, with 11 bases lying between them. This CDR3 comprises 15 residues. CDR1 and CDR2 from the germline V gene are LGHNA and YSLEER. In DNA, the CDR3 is TGCGCCAGCAGCCATTCGCCCTTGGGCACAGATACGCAGTATTTT. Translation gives CASSHSPLGTDTQYF.

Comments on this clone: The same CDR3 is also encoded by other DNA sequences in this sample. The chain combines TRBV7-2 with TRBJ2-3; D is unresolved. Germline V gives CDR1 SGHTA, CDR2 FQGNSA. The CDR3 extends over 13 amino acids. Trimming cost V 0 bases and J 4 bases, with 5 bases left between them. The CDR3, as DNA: TGTGCCAGCAGCTTAGCTGGTGCAGATACGCAGTATTTT. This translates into CASSLAGADTQYF.

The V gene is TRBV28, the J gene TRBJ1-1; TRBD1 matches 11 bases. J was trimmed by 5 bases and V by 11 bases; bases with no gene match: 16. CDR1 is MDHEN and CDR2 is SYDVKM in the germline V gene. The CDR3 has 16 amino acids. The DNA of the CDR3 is TGTGCCTCCCAAGGGGCTTCGGGGACAGGGGGGACTGAAGCTTTCTTT. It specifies CASQGASGTGGTEAFF.

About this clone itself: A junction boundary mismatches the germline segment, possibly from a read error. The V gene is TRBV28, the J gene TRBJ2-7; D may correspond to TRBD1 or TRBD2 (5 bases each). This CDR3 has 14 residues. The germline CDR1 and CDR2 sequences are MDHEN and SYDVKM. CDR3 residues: CVTAPGTLGYEQYF. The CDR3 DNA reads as TGCGTAACGGCCCCCGGGACCCTCGGGTACGAGCAGTACTTC.

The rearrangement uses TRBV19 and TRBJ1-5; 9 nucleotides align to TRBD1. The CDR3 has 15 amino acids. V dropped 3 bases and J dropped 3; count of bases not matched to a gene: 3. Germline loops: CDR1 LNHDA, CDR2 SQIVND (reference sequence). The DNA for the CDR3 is TGTGCCAGTAGTATTTGGGACAGGGTCAATCAGCCCCAGCATTTT. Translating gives CASSIWDRVNQPQHF.

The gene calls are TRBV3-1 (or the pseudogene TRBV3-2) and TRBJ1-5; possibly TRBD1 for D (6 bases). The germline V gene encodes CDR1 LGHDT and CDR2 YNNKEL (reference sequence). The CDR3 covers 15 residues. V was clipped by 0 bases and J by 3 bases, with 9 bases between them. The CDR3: CASSQDGGLNQPQHF. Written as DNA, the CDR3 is TGTGCCAGCAGCCAAGATGGGGGCCTCAATCAGCCCCAGCATTTT.

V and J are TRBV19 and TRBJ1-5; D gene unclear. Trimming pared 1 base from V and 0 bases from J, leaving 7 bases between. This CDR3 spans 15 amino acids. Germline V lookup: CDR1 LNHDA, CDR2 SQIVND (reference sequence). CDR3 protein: CASSIGTRSNQPQHF. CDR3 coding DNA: TGTGCCAGTAGTATAGGAACACGTAGCAATCAGCCCCAGCATTTT. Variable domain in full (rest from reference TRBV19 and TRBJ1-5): DGGITQSPKYLFRKEGQNVTLSCEQNLNHDAMYWYRQDPGQGLRLIYYSQIVNDFQKGDIAEGYSVSREKKESFPLTVTSAQKNPTAFYLCASSIGTRSNQPQHFGDGTRLSIL.

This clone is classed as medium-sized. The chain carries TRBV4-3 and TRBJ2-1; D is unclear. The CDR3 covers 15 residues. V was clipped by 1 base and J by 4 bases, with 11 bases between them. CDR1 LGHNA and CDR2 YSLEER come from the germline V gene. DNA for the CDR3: TGCGCCAGCAGCCAAGCGTTGTCCGATTACAATGAGCAGTTCTTC. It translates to CASSQALSDYNEQFF.

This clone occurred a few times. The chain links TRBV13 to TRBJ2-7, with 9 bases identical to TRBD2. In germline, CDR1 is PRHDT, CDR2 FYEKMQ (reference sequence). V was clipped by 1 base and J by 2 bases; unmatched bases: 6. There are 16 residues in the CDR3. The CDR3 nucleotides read TGTGCCAGCAGCTTAGTAGGGCGGGAGGGGACCTACGAGCAGTACTTC. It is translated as CASSLVGREGTYEQYF.

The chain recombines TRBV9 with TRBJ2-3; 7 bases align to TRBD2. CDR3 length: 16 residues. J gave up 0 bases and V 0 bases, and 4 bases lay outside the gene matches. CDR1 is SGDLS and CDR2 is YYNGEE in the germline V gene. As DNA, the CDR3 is TGTGCCAGCAGCGTAGCCGGCGGGAGCAGCACAGATACGCAGTATTTT. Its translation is CASSVAGGSSTDTQYF.

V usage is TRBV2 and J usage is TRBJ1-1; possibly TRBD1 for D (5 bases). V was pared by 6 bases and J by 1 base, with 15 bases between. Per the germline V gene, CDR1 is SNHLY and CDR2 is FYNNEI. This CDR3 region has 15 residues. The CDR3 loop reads CASSGGTLENTEAFF. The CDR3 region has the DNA TGTGCCAGCAGCGGCGGGACCTTAGAGAACACTGAAGCTTTCTTT.

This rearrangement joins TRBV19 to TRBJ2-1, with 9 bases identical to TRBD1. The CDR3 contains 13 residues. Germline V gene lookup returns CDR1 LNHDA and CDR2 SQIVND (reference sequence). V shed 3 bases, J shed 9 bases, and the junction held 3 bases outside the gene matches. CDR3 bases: TGTGCCAGTAGTATCGGACAGGGGTTTGAGCAGTTCTTC. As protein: CASSIGQGFEQFF.

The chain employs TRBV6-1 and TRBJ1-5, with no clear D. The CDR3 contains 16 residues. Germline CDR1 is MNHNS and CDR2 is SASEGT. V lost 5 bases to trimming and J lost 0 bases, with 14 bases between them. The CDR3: CASSQGGEYSNQPQHF. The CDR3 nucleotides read TGTGCCAGCAGTCAAGGAGGAGAATATAGCAATCAGCCCCAGCATTTT.

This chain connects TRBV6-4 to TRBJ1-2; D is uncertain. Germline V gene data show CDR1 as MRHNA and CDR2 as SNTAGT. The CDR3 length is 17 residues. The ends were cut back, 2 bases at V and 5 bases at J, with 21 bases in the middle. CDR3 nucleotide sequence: TGTGCCAGCAGTGACGGTTCCACCGAGACGAGCCGATATGGCTACACCTTC. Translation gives CASSDGSTETSRYGYTF.

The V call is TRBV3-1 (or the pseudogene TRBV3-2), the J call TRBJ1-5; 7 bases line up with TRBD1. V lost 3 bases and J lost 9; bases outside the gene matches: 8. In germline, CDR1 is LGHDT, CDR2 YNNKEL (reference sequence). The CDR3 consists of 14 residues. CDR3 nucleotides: TGTGCCAGCAGCCACCTGCAGGGGGATTGGCCCCAGCATTTT. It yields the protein CASSHLQGDWPQHF.

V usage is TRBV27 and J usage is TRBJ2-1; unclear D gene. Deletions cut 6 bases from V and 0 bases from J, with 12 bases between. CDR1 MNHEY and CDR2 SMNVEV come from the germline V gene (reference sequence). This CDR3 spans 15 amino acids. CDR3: CASSLTVSSYNEQFF. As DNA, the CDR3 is TGTGCCAGCAGCCTAACAGTAAGCTCCTACAATGAGCAGTTCTTC.

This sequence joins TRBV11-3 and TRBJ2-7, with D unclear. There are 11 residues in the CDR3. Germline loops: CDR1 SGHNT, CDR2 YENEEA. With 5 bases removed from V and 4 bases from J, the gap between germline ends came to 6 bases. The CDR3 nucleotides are TGTGCCAGCAGCGCTGGGTACGAGCAGTACTTC. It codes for CASSAGYEQYF. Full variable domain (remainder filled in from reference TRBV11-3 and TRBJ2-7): EAGVVQSPRYKIIEKKQPVAFWCNPISGHNTLYWYLQNLGQGPELLIRYENEEAVDDSQLPKDRFSAERLKGVDSTLKIQPAELGDSAVYLCASSAGYEQYFGPGTRLTVT.

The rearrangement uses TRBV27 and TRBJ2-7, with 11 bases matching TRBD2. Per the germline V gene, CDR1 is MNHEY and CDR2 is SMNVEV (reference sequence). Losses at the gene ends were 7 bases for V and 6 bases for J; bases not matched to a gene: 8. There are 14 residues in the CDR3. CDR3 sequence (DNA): TGTGCCAGCAATCCGGGGCTAGCGGGAGGCGAGCAGTACTTC. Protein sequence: CASNPGLAGGEQYF.

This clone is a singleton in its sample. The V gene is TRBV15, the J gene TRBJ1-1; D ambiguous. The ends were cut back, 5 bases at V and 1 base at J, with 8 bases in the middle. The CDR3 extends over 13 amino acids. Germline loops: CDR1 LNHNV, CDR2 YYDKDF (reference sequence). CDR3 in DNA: TGTGCCACCAGCCCCCGACCGAACACTGAAGCTTTCTTT. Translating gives CATSPRPNTEAFF.

CDR3 sequence (DNA): TGTGCCAGCAGCTACGGGACGGCGGGGAGCAATCAGCCCCAGCATTTT. Translation gives CASSYGTAGSNQPQHF. J is TRBJ1-5 and V is TRBV7-8; TRBD1 is a possible D gene (5 bases). The V and J ends lost 4 bases and 1 base respectively, with 14 bases between them. The CDR3 contains 16 residues. Germline CDR1 SGHVS, CDR2 FQNEAQ.